The present entry profiles one T cell receptor (beta chain) with its context. This sample was taken from a study of blood T cell repertoires in COVID-19. Study-wide context: PBMCs, B-cell-depleted T cells, or T cells were the source of the cDNA or gDNA that made up the material.

In terms of age and location, participants ranged from roughly 18 to 90 years and lived in around 22 US areas. Recovery meant two consecutive negative NP/OP PCR tests, professional clearance, or resolved symptoms. The ends were cut back, 1 base at V and 3 bases at J, with 6 bases in the middle. Germline V gene sequence: CDR1 SEHNR, CDR2 FQNEAQ (reference sequence). The CDR3 extends over 13 amino acids. Per the study methods: Quantification of nucleated cells was approximated via reference gene primer amplification. TCRdb keeps only in-frame clones here, not all; method: immunoSEQ multiplex PCR. V, J and clone size were drawn from that table, and D and trimming were deduced from the DNA. There are about 310,000 clones in the sample; approximately 83% occur only once, and less than 2.5% lies in the top ten.

Specimen: PBMCs or T cells enriched from blood (not recorded which). The receptor's source is a man in his thirties or forties who had recovered from COVID-19. The chain uses TRBV7-9 and TRBJ1-1; possibly TRBD1 for D (5 bases). As DNA, the CDR3 is TGTGCCAGCAGCTTAGGGGGGGACACTGAAGCTTTCTTT. It yields the protein CASSLGGDTEAFF. Full variable domain (outside the CDR3, taken from reference TRBV7-9 and TRBJ1-1): DTGVSQNPRHKITKRGQNVTFRCDPISEHNRLYWYRQTLGQGPEFLTYFQNEAQLEKSRLLSDRFSAERPKGSFSTLEIQRTEQGDSAMYLCASSLGGDTEAFFGQGTRLTVV.